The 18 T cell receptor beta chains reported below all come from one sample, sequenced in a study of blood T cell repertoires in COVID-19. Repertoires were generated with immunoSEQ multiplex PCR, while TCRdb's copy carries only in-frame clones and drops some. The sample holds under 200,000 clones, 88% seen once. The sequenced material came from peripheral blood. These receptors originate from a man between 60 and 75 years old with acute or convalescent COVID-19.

The CDR3 DNA sequence: TGTGCCAGCTCACCCGCGACAGGCCCCCTTAACTATGGCTACACCTTC. Protein sequence: CASSPATGPLNYGYTF. The chain couples TRBV18 to TRBJ1-2, with D maybe TRBD1 (6 bases). Trimming left V 3 bases short and J 1 base short, with 15 bases between. The CDR3 runs 16 residues. The germline gives CDR1 KGHSH, CDR2 LQKENI.

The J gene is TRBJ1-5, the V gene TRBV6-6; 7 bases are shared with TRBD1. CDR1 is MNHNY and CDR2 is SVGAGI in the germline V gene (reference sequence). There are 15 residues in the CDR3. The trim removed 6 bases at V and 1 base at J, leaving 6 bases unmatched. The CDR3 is CASSLDRVSNQPQHF. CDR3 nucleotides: TGTGCCAGCAGCTTAGACAGGGTGAGCAATCAGCCCCAGCATTTT.

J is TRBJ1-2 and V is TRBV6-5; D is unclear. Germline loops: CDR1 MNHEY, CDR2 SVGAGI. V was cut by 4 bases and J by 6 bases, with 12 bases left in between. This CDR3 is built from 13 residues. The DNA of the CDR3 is TGTGCCAGCAGTTTCCGACAAGCCCATGGCTACACCTTC. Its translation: CASSFRQAHGYTF.

The CDR3 protein is CASSIRDSYNSPLHF. DNA for the CDR3: TGTGCCAGTAGTATCCGTGACAGCTATAATTCACCCCTCCACTTT. V and J are TRBV19 and TRBJ1-6, with D possibly matching TRBD1 (5 bases). The V gene's germline CDR1 is LNHDA and CDR2 SQIVND (reference sequence). The length of the CDR3 is 15 residues. Trimming pared 3 bases from V and 3 bases from J, leaving 9 bases between.

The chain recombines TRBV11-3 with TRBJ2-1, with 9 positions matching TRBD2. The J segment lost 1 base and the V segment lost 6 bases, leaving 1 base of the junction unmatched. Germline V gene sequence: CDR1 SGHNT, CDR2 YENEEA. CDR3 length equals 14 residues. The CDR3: CASSLAGSYNEQFF. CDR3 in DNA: TGTGCCAGCAGTCTAGCGGGGTCCTACAATGAGCAGTTCTTC. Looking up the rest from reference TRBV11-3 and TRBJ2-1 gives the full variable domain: EAGVVQSPRYKIIEKKQPVAFWCNPISGHNTLYWYLQNLGQGPELLIRYENEEAVDDSQLPKDRFSAERLKGVDSTLKIQPAELGDSAVYLCASSLAGSYNEQFFGPGTRLTVL.

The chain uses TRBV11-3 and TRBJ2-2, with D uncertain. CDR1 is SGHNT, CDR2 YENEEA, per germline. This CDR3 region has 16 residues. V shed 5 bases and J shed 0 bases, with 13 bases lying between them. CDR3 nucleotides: TGTGCCAGCAGCCTTCGTATGCAGTCGAACACCGGGGAGCTGTTTTTT. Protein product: CASSLRMQSNTGELFF.

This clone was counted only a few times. The CDR3 coding sequence is TGTGCCAGCACCCAACAGGGGCAGGGTGGCTACACCTTC. Its protein is CASTQQGQGGYTF. The chain is built from TRBV5-4 and TRBJ1-2, with TRBD1 matching over 7 bases. The germline V gene has CDR1 SGHNT and CDR2 YYREEE (reference sequence). The CDR3 sequence is 13 residues long. V lost 6 bases, J lost 7 bases, and 9 bases stayed unmatched.

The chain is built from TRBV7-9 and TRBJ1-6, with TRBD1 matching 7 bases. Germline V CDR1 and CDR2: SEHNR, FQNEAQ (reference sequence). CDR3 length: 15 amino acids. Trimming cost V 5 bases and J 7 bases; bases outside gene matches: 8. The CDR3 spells CASSQWDRPNSPLHF. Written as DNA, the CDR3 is TGTGCCAGCAGCCAGTGGGACAGACCGAATTCACCCCTCCACTTT.

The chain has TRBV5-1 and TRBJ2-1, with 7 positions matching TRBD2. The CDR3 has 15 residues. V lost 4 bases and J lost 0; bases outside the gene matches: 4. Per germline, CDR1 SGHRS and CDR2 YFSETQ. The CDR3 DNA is TGCGCCAGCAGCGTTAGCGGGTACTCCTACAATGAGCAGTTCTTC. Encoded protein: CASSVSGYSYNEQFF.

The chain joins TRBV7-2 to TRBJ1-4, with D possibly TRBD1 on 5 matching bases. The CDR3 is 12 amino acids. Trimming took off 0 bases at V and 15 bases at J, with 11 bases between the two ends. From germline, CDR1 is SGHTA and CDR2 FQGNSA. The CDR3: CASSLAGGLLFF. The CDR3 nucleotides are TGTGCCAGCAGCTTAGCGGGGGGATTGTTGTTTTTT.

For the CDR3, the DNA is TGTGCCAGTAGAAATACAGGGGGTGGATCTGAAGCTTTCTTT. Translation gives CASRNTGGGSEAFF. This chain links TRBV19 with TRBJ1-1; 8 positions agree with TRBD1. CDR3 length equals 14 residues. CDR1 LNHDA and CDR2 SQIVND come from the germline V gene (reference sequence). V was clipped by 6 bases and J by 6 bases; unmatched bases: 9.

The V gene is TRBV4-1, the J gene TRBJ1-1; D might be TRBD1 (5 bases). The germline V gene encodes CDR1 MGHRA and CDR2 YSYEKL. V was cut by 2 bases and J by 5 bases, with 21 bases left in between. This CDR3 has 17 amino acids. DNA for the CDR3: TGCGCCAGCAGCCAAAGCTATCCCCCCCTTGGGGGGACTGAAGCTTTCTTT. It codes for CASSQSYPPLGGTEAFF.

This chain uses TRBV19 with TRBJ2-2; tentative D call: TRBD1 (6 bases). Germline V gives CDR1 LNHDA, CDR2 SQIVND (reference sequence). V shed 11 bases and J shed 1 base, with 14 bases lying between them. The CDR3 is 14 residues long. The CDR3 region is CASKGTQNTGELFF. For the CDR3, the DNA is TGTGCCTCAAAAGGGACACAGAACACCGGGGAGCTGTTTTTT.

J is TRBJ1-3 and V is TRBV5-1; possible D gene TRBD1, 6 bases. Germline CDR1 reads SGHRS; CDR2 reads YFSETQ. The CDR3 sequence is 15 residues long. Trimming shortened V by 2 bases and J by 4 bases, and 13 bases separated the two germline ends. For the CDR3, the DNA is TGCGCCAGCAGCTTCGTCGGGGGGCAAGGAAACACCATATATTTT. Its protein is CASSFVGGQGNTIYF.

The CDR3: CASSSGGEQFF. As DNA, the CDR3 is TGTGCCAGCAGTTCGGGGGGGGAGCAGTTCTTC. The rearrangement uses TRBV12-3 or TRBV12-4 and TRBJ2-1; 8 nucleotides line up with TRBD2. Trimming at V came to 4 bases and at J to 10 bases, leaving 0 bases not matched to a gene. The CDR3 has 11 amino acids.

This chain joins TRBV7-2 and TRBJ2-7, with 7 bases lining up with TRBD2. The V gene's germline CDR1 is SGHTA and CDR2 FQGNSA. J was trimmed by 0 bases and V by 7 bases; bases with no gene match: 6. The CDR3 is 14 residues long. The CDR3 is CASMSSGLSYEQYF. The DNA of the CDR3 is TGTGCCAGCATGTCTAGCGGACTCTCCTACGAGCAGTACTTC.

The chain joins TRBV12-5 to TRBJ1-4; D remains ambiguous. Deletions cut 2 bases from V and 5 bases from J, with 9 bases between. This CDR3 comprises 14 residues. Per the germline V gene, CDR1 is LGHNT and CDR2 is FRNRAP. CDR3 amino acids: CASGLRGFNEKLFF. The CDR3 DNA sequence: TGTGCTAGTGGTTTGCGGGGATTCAATGAAAAACTGTTTTTT.

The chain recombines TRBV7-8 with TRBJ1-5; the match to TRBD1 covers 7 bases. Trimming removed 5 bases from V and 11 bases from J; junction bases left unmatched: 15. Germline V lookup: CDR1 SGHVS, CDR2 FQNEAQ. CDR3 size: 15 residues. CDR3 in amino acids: CASSITTGSMGAQHF. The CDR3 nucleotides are TGTGCCAGCAGCATCACGACAGGGTCTATGGGGGCCCAGCATTTT.